A selection of T cell receptor beta chains follows, all from one sample in a study of T cell responses to AZD1222 COVID-19 vaccine. Sequencing was performed with immunoSEQ multiplex PCR; in TCRdb, only in-frame clones are kept and a portion is missing. In the table there are about 140,000 clones, more than 80% of which are singletons. The material was peripheral blood, obtained 28 days after the second dose of the MenACWY control vaccine. These receptors came from an adult who received the MenACWY meningococcal vaccine as a control. Both conserved end residues are part of each CDR3.

V	J	CDR3
TRBV7-8	TRBJ2-1	CASSEADVNNEQFF
TRBV28	TRBJ1-5	CASSLSRGNQPQHF
TRBV29-1	TRBJ2-1	CSVVTSLEPGRIISEQFF
TRBV7-2	TRBJ1-1	CASSPGGGGDTEAFF
TRBV5-1	TRBJ1-5	CASSLGGGQPQHF
TRBV5-1	TRBJ1-1	CASSLTDRATEAFF
TRBV6-2/TRBV6-3	TRBJ1-2	CASSYRGRDGYTF
TRBV6-1	TRBJ2-1	CASSELGGVNYNEQFF
TRBV19	TRBJ1-1	CASRSYGANTEAFF
TRBV5-1	TRBJ1-1	CASLEGPNTEAFF
TRBV18	TRBJ1-5	CASSPAGQPQHF
TRBV5-1	TRBJ2-3	CASSLSLGTGTDTQYF
TRBV19	TRBJ2-2	CASSISGQGFAGELFF
TRBV27	TRBJ1-6	CASSLYNSPLHF
TRBV4-3	TRBJ1-2	CASSQDTIGSGKGYTF
TRBV10-1	TRBJ2-2	CASRDTFTGELFF
TRBV7-2	TRBJ2-3	CASSRGEDTQYF
TRBV7-6	TRBJ2-5	CASLRLAGGRRGETQYF
TRBV7-6	TRBJ1-4	CASSPLGEKLFF
TRBV19	TRBJ1-1	CASSPSGGFNRVGHTEAFF
TRBV4-1	TRBJ1-1	CASSQDFSLGTEAFF
TRBV3-1/TRBV3-2	TRBJ2-7	CASSTNYEQYF
TRBV19	TRBJ1-3	CASKRGQDSGNTIYF
TRBV10-1	TRBJ2-2	CASSESGELFF
TRBV7-9	TRBJ2-1	CASSRKDRYNEQFF
TRBV15	TRBJ2-7	CATSRDGGTGSSYEQYF